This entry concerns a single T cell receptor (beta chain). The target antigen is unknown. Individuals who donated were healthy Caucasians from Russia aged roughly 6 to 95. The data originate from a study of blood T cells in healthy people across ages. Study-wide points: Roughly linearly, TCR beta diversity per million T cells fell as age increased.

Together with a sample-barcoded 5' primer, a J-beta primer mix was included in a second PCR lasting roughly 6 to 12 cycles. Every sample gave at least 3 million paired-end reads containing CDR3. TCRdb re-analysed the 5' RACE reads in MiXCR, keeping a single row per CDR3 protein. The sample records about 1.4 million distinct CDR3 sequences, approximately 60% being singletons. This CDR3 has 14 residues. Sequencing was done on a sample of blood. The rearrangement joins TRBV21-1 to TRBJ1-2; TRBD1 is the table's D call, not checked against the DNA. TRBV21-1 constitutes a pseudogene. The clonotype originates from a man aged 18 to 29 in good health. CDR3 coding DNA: TGTGCCAGGGGACAGGGGGCCTTGAACTATGGCTACACCTTC. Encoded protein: CARGQGALNYGYTF.